This TCR beta chain came from a study of OX40 agonist ivuxolimab in advanced cancers. Findings and caveats of the study: The study did not work out the antigen specificity of the expanded peripheral T cells.

V was clipped by 2 bases and J by 1 base, with 23 bases between them. CDR3 length: 19 amino acids. Germline assignment: CDR1 SGHAT and CDR2 FQNNGV. Regarding this clone: Its antigen is not known.

The method was immunoSEQ multiplex PCR; TCRdb's version includes in-frame clones alone and lacks a portion of them. The table shows about 82,000 clones, with 86% occurring only once. The chain joins TRBV11-2 to TRBJ1-1, with D perhaps matching TRBD1 (6 bases). The input for sequencing was CD4+ or CD8+ T cells sorted from blood, taken in a trial of the OX40 agonist ivuxolimab. This TCR derives from an adult with an advanced solid tumor such as melanoma, head and neck, liver or kidney cancer. The CDR3 DNA is TGTGCCAGCAGCTTAAGTGAAACACAGGGTGGGTCCCGGAACACTGAAGCTTTCTTT. Encoded protein: CASSLSETQGGSRNTEAFF.